The 5 T cell receptor beta chains given below trace back to one sample, sequenced in a study of blood T cell repertoires in COVID-19. Method: immunoSEQ multiplex PCR; TCRdb's copy keeps in-frame clones and lacks some. Of about 180,000 clones in the sample, roughly 85% were seen once. Sequencing used peripheral blood. These receptors were taken from a woman older than 75 with active or convalescent COVID-19.

The chain links TRBV19 to TRBJ2-3, with 9 bases lining up with TRBD2. CDR1 LNHDA and CDR2 SQIVND come from the germline V gene (reference sequence). After removal of 9 bases from V and 7 bases from J, the junction contained 5 bases not matched to a gene. This CDR3 has 12 amino acids. The CDR3 reads CARLGLANTQYF. The CDR3 region has the DNA TGTGCCAGGCTAGGACTAGCGAATACGCAGTATTTT.

The chain has TRBV25-1 and TRBJ2-5, with a possible D match to TRBD1 (5 bases). Trimming cost V 10 bases and J 2 bases, with 14 bases left between them. Germline V lookup: CDR1 MGHDK, CDR2 SYGVNS. CDR3 length: 13 residues. In nucleotides, the CDR3 is TGTGCCACCCTCCTATCAGGGCAAGAGACCCAGTACTTC. This sequence encodes CATLLSGQETQYF.

J is TRBJ1-2 and V is TRBV5-6; 11 bases fit TRBD1. V trimming: 3 bases; J trimming: 4 bases; junction bases outside the gene matches: 2. The CDR3 is made up of 14 amino acids. Germline CDR1 and CDR2: SGHDT and YYEEEE. The CDR3 coding sequence is TGTGCCAGCAGCTCAGGACAGGGGGCCTATGGCTACACCTTC. Protein product: CASSSGQGAYGYTF.

The chain uses TRBV7-3 and TRBJ2-1; 7 bases match TRBD2. Germline-derived CDR1 and CDR2 are SGHTA and FQGTGA. This CDR3 is built from 18 residues. V lost 1 base to trimming and J lost 1 base; unmatched junction nucleotides: 10. The CDR3 DNA reads as TGTGCCAGCAGCTTAAGGGCCGGAGGAGCGGGATCCTACAATGAGCAGTTCTTC. Translation: CASSLRAGGAGSYNEQFF.

In DNA form, the CDR3 reads TGTGCCAGCAGTGGGCCAGGGGGTCGTACTGAAGCTTTCTTT. This translates into CASSGPGGRTEAFF. The chain recombines TRBV2 with TRBJ1-1; 7 nucleotides agree with TRBD1. Germline assignment: CDR1 SNHLY and CDR2 FYNNEI. The CDR3 is made up of 14 amino acids. V shed 4 bases, J shed 5 bases, and the junction held 7 bases outside the gene matches.